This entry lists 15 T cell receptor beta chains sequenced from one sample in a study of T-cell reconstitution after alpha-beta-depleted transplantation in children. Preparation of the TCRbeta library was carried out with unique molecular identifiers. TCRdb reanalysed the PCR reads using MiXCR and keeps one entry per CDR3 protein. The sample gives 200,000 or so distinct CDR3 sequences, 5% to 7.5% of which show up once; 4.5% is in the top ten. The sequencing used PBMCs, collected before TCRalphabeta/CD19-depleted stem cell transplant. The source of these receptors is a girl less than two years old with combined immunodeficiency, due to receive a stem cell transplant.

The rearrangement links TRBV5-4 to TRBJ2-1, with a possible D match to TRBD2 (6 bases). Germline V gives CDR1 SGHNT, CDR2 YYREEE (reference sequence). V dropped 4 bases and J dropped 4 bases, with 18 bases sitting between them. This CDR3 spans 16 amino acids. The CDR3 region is CASSPPRLGAYNEQFF. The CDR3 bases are TGTGCCAGCAGCCCCCCTAGACTAGGAGCTTACAATGAGCAGTTCTTC.

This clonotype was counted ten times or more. The CDR3 DNA reads TGTGCCAGCAGTTTATGGGACCTGGACATTCAGTACTTC. Translated: CASSLWDLDIQYF. The genes are TRBV12-3 or TRBV12-4 and TRBJ2-4; D is possibly TRBD1 or TRBD2 (5 bases each). V was pared by 2 bases and J by 8 bases, with 10 bases between. The CDR3 length is 13 residues.

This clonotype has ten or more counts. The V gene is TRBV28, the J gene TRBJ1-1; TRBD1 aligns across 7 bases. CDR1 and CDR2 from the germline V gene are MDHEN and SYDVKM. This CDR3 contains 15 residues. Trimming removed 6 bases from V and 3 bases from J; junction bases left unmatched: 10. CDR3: CASSPTRGWDTEAFF. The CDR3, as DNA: TGTGCCAGCAGCCCGACCAGGGGGTGGGACACTGAAGCTTTCTTT.

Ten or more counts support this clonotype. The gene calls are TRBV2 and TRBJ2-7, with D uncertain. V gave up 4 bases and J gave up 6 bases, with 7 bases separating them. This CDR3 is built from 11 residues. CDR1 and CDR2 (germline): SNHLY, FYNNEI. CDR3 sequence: CASSGGSEQYF. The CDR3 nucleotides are TGTGCCAGCAGTGGGGGTAGCGAGCAGTACTTC.

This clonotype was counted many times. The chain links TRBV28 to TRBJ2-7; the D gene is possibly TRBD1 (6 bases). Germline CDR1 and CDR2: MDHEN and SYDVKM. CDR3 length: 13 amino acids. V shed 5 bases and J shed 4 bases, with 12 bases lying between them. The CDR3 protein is CASSTGTPYEQYF. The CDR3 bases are TGTGCCAGCAGTACCGGGACACCATACGAGCAGTACTTC.

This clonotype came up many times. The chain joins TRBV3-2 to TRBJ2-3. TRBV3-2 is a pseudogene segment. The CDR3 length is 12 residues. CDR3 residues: CASSQGTDTQYF. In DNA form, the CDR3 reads TGTGCCAGCAGCCAAGGCACAGATACGCAGTATTTT.

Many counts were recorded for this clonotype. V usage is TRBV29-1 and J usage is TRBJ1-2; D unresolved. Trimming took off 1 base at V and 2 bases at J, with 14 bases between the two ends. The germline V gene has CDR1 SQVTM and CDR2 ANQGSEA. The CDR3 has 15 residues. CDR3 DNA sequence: TGCAGCGTTGAAGCCTGGACCCCGGAGAACTATGGCTACACCTTC. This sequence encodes CSVEAWTPENYGYTF.

Written as DNA, the CDR3 is TGCAGTGCTAGTAACAGTAACTCCTACGAGCAGTACTTC. Encoded protein: CSASNSNSYEQYF. V and J are TRBV20-1 and TRBJ2-7; D remains unclear. This CDR3 has 13 amino acids. V lost 3 bases and J 0 bases, leaving 9 bases between the germline ends. Germline values: CDR1 DFQATT, CDR2 SNEGSKA (reference sequence).

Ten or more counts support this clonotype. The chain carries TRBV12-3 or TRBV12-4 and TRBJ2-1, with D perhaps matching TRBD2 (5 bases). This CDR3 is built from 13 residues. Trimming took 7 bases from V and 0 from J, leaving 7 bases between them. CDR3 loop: CASNSGSYNEQFF. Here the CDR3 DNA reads TGTGCCAGCAACAGCGGCTCCTACAATGAGCAGTTCTTC.

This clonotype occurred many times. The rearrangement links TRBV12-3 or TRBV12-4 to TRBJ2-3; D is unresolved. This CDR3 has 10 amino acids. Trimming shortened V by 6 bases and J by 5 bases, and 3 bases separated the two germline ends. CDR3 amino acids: CASSGDTQYF. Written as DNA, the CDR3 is TGTGCCAGCAGCGGAGATACGCAGTATTTT.

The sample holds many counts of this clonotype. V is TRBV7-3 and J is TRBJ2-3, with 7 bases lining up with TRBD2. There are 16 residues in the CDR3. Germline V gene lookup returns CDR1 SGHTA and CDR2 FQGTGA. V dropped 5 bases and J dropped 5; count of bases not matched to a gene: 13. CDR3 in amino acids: CASSHTSPGGEDTQYF. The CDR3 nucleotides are TGTGCCAGCAGCCATACTAGTCCGGGAGGTGAAGATACGCAGTATTTT.

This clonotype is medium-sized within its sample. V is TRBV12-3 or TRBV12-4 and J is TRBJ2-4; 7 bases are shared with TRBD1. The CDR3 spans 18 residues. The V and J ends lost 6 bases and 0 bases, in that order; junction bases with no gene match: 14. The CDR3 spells CASSQDRPNLLAKNIQYF. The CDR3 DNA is TGTGCCAGCAGCCAGGACAGGCCCAACCTTTTAGCCAAAAACATTCAGTACTTC.

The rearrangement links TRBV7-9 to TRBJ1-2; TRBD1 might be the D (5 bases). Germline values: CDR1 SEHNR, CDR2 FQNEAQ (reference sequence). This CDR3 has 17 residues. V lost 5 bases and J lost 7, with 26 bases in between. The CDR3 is CASSLIQQEGFVGGYTF. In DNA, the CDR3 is TGTGCCAGCAGCCTGATACAACAGGAGGGCTTCGTCGGTGGCTACACCTTC.

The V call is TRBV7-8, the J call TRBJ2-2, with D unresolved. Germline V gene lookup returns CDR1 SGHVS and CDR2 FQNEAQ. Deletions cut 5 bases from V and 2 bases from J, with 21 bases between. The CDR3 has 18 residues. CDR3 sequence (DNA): TGTGCCAGCAGCCCTTCGGGCTCCTCGACGGTTAACACCGGGGAGCTGTTTTTT. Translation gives CASSPSGSSTVNTGELFF. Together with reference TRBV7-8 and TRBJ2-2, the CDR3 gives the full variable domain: GAGVSQSPRYKVAKRGQDVALRCDPISGHVSLFWYQQALGQGPEFLTYFQNEAQLDKSGLPSDRFFAERPEGSVSTLKIQRTQQEDSAVYLCASSPSGSSTVNTGELFFGEGSRLTVL.

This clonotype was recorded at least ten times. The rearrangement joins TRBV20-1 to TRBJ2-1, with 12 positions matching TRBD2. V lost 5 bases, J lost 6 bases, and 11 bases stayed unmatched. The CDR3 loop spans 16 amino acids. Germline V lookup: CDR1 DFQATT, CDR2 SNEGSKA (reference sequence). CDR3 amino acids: CSAPPPTSGGINEQFF. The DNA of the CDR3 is TGCAGTGCTCCTCCTCCGACTAGCGGGGGAATCAATGAGCAGTTCTTC.